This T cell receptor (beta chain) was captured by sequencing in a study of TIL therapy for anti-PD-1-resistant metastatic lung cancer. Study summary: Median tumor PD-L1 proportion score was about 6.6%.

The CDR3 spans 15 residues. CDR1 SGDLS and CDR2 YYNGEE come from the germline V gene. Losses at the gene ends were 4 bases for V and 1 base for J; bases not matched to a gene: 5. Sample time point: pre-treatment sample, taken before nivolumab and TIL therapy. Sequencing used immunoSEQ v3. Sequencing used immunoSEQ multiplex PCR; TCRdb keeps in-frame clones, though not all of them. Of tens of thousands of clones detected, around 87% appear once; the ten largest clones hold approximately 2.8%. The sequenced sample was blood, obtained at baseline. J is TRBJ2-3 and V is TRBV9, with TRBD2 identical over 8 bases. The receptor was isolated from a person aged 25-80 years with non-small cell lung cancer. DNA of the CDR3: TGTGCCAGCAGCTCCCGGGAGGGGGGCACAGATACGCAGTATTTT. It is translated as CASSSREGGTDTQYF.